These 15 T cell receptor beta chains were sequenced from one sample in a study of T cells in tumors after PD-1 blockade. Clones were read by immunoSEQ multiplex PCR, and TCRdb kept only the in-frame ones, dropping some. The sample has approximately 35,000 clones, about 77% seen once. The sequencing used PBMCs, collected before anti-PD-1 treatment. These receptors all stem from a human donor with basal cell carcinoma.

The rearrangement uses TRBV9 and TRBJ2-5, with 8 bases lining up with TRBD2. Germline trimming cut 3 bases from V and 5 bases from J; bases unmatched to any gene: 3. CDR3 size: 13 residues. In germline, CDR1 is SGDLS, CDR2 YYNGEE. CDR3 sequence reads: CASSGGGGETQYF. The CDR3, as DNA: TGTGCCAGCAGCGGCGGCGGGGGGGAGACCCAGTACTTC.

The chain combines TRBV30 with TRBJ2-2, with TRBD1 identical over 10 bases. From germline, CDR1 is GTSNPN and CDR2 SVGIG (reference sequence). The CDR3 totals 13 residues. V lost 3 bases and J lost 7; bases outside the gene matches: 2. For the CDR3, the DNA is TGTGCCTGGAGGACAGGGGGCCTCGGGGAGCTGTTTTTT. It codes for CAWRTGGLGELFF.

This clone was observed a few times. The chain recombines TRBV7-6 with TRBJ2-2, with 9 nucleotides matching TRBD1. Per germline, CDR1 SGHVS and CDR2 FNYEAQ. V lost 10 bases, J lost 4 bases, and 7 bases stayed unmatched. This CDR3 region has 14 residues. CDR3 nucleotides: TGTGCCACCCGACAGGGGGTAATCACCGGGGAGCTGTTTTTT. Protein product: CATRQGVITGELFF. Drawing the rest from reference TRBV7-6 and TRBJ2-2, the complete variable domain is GAGVSQSPRYKVTKRGQDVALRCDPISGHVSLYWYRQALGQGPEFLTYFNYEAQQDKSGLPNDRFSAERPEGSISTLTIQRTEQRDSAMYRCATRQGVITGELFFGEGSRLTVL.

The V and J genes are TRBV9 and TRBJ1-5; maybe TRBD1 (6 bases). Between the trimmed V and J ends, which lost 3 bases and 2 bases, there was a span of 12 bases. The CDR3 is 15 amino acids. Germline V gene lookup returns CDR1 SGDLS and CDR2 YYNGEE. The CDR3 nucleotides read TGTGCCAGCAGCGCGTCCGGACAGCGCAATCAGCCCCAGCATTTT. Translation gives CASSASGQRNQPQHF.

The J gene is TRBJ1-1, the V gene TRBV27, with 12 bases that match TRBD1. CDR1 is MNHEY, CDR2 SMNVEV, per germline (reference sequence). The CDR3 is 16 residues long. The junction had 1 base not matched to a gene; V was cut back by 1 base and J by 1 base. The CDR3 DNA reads TGTGCCAGCAGTTTATGGGACAGGGGGCCGAACACTGAAGCTTTCTTT. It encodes CASSLWDRGPNTEAFF.

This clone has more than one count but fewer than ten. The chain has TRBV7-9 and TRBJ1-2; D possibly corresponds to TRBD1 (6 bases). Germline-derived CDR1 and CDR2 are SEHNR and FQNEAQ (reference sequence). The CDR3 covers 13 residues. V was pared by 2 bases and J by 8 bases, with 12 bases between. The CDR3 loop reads CASSLPEGVGYTF. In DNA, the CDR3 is TGTGCCAGCAGCTTACCCGAGGGGGTGGGCTACACCTTC.

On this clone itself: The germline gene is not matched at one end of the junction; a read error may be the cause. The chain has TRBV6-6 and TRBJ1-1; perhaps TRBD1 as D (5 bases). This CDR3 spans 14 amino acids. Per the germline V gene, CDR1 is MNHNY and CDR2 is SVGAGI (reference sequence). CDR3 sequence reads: CASRAGGVKTEAFF. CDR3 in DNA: TGTGCCAGCAGAGCCGGGGGGGTGAAGACTGAAGCTTTCTTT.

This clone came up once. The CDR3 nucleotides read TGTGCCAGCAGCCAAGCGGGAGGGACTTACAATGAGCAGTTCTTC. This encodes CASSQAGGTYNEQFF. The J gene is TRBJ2-1, the V gene TRBV3-1 (or the pseudogene TRBV3-2), with 8 bases matching TRBD2. V dropped 1 base and J dropped 4; count of bases not matched to a gene: 3. The CDR3 is 15 residues long. Germline V CDR1 and CDR2: LGHDT, YNNKEL (reference sequence).

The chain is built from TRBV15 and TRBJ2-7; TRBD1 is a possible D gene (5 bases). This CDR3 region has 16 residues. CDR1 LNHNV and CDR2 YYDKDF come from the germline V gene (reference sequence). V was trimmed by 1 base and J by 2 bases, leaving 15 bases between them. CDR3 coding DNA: TGTGCCACCAGCAGAGTGCGCGGCAGGGTTACCTACGAGCAGTACTTC. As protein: CATSRVRGRVTYEQYF.

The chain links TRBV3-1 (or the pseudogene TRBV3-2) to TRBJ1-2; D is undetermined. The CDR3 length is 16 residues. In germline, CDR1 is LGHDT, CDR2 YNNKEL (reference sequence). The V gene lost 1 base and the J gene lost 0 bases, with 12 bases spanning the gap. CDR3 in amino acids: CASSQGVGETNYGYTF. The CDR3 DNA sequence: TGTGCCAGCAGCCAAGGCGTCGGCGAGACTAACTATGGCTACACCTTC.

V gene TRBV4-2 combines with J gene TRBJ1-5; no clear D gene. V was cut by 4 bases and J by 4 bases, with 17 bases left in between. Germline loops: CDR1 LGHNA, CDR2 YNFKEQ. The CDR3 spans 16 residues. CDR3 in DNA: TGTGCCAGCAGCCGTAGTTCGTCAGGTTCAAATCAGCCCCAGCATTTT. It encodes CASSRSSSGSNQPQHF.

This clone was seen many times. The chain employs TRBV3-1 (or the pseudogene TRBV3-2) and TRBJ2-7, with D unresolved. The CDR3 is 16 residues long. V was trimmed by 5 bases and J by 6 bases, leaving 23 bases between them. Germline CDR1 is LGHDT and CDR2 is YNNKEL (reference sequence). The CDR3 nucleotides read TGTGCCAGCAGCTCAGAATCCGGTTACCACCCCCTCGAGCAGTACTTC. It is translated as CASSSESGYHPLEQYF.

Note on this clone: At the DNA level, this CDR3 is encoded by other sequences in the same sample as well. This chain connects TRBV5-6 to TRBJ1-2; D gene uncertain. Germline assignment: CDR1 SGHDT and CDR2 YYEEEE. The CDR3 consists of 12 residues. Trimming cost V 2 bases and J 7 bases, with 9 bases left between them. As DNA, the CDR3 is TGTGCCAGCAGCTTCAGTTCCGGTGGCTACACCTTC. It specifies CASSFSSGGYTF.

CDR3 residues: CASSERGLGNYGYTF. The DNA for the CDR3 is TGTGCCAGCAGTGAACGCGGCCTTGGGAACTATGGCTACACCTTC. The chain couples TRBV2 to TRBJ1-2, with D unresolved. The CDR3 has 15 residues. V lost 2 bases and J lost 2, with 12 bases in between. Germline assignment: CDR1 SNHLY and CDR2 FYNNEI. Supplemented by reference TRBV2 and TRBJ1-2, the full variable domain reads EPEVTQTPSHQVTQMGQEVILRCVPISNHLYFYWYRQILGQKVEFLVSFYNNEISEKSEIFDDQFSVERPDGSNFTLKIRSTKLEDSAMYFCASSERGLGNYGYTFGSGTRLTVV.

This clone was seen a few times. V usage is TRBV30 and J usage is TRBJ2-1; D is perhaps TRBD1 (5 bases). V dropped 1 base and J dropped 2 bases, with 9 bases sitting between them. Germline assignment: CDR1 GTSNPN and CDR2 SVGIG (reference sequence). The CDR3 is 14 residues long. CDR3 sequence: CAWSEVTAYNEQFF. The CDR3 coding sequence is TGTGCCTGGAGTGAGGTGACAGCCTACAATGAGCAGTTCTTC.